This TCR beta chain was recovered during a study of regulatory T cells in long-lasting Graves disease. Trimming at V came to 6 bases and at J to 0 bases, leaving 8 bases not matched to a gene. The CDR3 runs to 15 residues. In germline, CDR1 is SGHTS, CDR2 YDEGEE. Investigators prepared the TCR beta libraries by applying iRepertoire HTBI primers and Arm-PCR of CDR3 regions. TCRdb reprocessed the multiplex PCR reads with MiXCR, giving one entry per CDR3 protein. Of 650,000 to 850,000 distinct CDR3 sequences listed, roughly 30% were seen once; the top ten hold 42%. This clonotype was detected only a few times. The time point is: persistent/refractory GD, antithyroid drugs over 5 years with positive TRAb. With RNA extracted from PBMCs as input, the TCR library was made.

This clonotype was sampled from a female donor with Graves disease. Sequencing was performed on peripheral blood mononuclear cells (PBMCs), taken when the disease was refractory, from a patient treated with antithyroid drugs. V gene TRBV5-8 combines with J gene TRBJ1-2; TRBD1 agrees at 7 bases. The CDR3 region is CASIQTGTANYGYTF. CDR3 nucleotide sequence: TGTGCCAGCATCCAAACCGGGACAGCTAACTATGGCTACACCTTC.